This entry describes one T cell receptor beta chain. RNA extraction and reverse transcription yielded cDNA as sequencing template. Repertoires were generated with immunoSEQ multiplex PCR, while TCRdb's copy carries only in-frame clones and drops some. The sample yields 110,000 to 150,000 clones, 86% seen once. The data originate from a study of CD8+ T cells in alopecia areata. Study details: Treated individuals took tofacitinib by mouth, 5 to 10 mg twice daily.

Treatment meaning: oral pan-JAK inhibitor, 5-10 mg twice daily. Alopecia areata patients had lesional scalp punch biopsies and peripheral blood taken from them. The CDR3 is 15 amino acids. Deletions cut 2 bases from V and 2 bases from J, with 14 bases between. The germline V gene has CDR1 SGHNT and CDR2 YYREEE (reference sequence). The receptor's source is a human donor with alopecia areata. The sequences come from CD8+ T cells sorted from blood, collected at week 4, from a patient treated with tofacitinib. This rearrangement joins TRBV5-4 to TRBJ2-7, with D perhaps given as TRBD1 or TRBD2 (5 bases each). The CDR3 loop reads CASSFSSGPPYEQYF. The DNA of the CDR3 is TGTGCCAGCAGCTTCTCGTCGGGACCCCCCTACGAGCAGTACTTC.